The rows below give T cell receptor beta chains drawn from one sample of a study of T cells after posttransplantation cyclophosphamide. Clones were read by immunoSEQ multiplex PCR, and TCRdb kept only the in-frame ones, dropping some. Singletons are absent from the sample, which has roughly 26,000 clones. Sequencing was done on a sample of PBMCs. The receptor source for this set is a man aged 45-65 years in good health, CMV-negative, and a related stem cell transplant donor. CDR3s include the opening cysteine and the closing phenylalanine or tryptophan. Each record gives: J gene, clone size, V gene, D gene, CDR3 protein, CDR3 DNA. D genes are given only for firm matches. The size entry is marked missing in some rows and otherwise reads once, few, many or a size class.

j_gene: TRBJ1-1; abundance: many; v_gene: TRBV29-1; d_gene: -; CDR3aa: CSAVGPIGGTEAFF; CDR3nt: TGCAGCGCTGTCGGACCCATCGGGGGCACTGAAGCTTTCTTT
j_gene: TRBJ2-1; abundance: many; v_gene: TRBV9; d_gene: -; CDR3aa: CASSSGGLSYNEQFF; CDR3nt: TGTGCCAGCAGCTCCGGGGGGCTATCCTACAATGAGCAGTTCTTC
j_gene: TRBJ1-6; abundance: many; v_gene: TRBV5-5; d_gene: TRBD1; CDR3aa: CASSFSGQGFNSPLHF; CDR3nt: TGTGCCAGCAGCTTTAGCGGACAGGGCTTTAATTCACCCCTCCACTTT
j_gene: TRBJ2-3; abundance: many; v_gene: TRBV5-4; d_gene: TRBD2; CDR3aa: CASSRRAGGGRDTQYF; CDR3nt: TGTGCCAGCAGCCGGCGTGCGGGCGGGGGTAGAGATACGCAGTATTTT
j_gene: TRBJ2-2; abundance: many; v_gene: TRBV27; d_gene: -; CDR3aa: CATSVLRTGELFF; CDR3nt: TGTGCCACTAGCGTGTTACGAACCGGGGAGCTGTTTTTT
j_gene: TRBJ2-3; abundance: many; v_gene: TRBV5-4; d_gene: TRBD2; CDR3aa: CASSSGGLAGGTNTQYF; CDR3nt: TGTGCCAGCAGCTCAGGGGGACTAGCGGGAGGGACGAATACGCAGTATTTT
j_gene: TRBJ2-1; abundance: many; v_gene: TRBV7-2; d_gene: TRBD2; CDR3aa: CASSFLTSGSYNEQFF; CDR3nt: TGTGCCAGCAGCTTCCTAACTAGCGGGAGTTACAATGAGCAGTTCTTC
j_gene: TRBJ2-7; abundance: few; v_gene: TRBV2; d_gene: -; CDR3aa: CASSEELGSHYEQYF; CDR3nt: TGTGCCAGCAGTGAAGAGTTAGGTTCCCACTACGAGCAGTACTTC
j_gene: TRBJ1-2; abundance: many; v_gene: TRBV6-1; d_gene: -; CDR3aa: CASSAHHSRYGYTF; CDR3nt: TGTGCCAGCAGTGCTCACCACTCCCGCTATGGCTACACCTTC
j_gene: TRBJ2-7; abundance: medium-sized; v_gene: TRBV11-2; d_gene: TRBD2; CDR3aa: CASSLDFSASGRDEQYF; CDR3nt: TGTGCCAGCAGCTTAGATTTTAGCGCTAGCGGGAGGGACGAGCAGTACTTC
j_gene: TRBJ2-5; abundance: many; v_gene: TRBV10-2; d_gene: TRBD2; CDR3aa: CASSEWRGVQETQYF; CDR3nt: TGCGCCAGCAGTGAATGGCGGGGGGTCCAAGAGACCCAGTACTTC
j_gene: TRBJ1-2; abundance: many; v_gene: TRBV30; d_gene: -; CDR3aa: CAWSVPGLGYTF; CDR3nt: TGTGCCTGGAGTGTACCCGGGTTGGGCTACACCTTC
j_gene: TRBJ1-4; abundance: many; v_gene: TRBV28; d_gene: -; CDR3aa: CASSSQDSLNEKLFF; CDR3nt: TGTGCCAGCAGTAGCCAGGACAGCTTAAATGAAAAACTGTTTTTT
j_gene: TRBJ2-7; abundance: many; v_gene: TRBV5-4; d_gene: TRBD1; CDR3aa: CASSLLPGGLNEQYF; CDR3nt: TGTGCCAGCAGCTTGTTGCCAGGGGGCCTGAACGAGCAGTACTTC
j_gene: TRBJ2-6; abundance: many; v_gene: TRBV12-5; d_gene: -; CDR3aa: CASGSRNLTAGANVLTF; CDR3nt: TGTGCTAGTGGTTCCCGAAACTTGACAGCTGGGGCCAACGTCCTGACTTTC
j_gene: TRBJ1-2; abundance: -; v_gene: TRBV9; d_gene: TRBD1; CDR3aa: CASSPTGGASQVYGYTF; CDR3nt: TGTGCCAGCAGCCCCACAGGGGGCGCGTCTCAAGTCTATGGCTACACCTTC
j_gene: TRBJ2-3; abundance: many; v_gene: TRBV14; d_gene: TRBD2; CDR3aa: CASSTSGGPDTQYF; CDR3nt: TGTGCCAGCTCGACTAGCGGGGGCCCAGATACGCAGTATTTT
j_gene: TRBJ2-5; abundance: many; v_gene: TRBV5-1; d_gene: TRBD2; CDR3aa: CASSAGPLSGGPETQYF; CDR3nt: TGCGCCAGCAGCGCGGGGCCCCTTAGCGGGGGGCCGGAGACCCAGTACTTC
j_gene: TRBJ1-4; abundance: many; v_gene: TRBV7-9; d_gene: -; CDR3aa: CASSAQGPEKLFF; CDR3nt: TGTGCCAGCAGCGCCCAGGGGCCTGAAAAACTGTTTTTT
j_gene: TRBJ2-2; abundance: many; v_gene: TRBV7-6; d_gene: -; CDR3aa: CASSLGQGRTGELFF; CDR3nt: TGTGCCAGCAGCTTAGGTCAGGGTAGGACCGGGGAGCTGTTTTTT
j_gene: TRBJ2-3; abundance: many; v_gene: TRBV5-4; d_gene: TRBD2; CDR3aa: CASSSSGGTDTQYF; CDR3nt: TGTGCCAGCAGCTCTAGCGGGGGCACAGATACGCAGTATTTT
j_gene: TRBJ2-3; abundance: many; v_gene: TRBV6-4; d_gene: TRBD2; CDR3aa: CASSERGGSTDTQYF; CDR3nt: TGTGCCAGCAGTGAGCGGGGGGGAAGCACAGATACGCAGTATTTT
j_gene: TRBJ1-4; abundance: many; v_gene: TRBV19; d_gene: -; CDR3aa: CASSIAHRGEKLFF; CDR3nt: TGTGCCAGTAGTATAGCACACCGGGGGGAAAAACTGTTTTTT
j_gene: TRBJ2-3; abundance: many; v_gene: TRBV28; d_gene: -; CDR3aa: CASSWLKSTDTQYF; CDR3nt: TGTGCCAGCAGTTGGCTGAAAAGCACAGATACGCAGTATTTT
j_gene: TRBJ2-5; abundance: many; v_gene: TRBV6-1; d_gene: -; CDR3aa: CASSSPTRETQYF; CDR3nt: TGTGCCAGCAGTAGCCCGACACGGGAGACCCAGTACTTC
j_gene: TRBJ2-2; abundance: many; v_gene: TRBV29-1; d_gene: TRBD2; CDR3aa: CSVSPSGTGELFF; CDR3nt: TGCAGCGTTTCCCCTAGCGGGACCGGGGAGCTGTTTTTT
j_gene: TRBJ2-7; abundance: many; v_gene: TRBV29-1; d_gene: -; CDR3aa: CSPETGYEQYF; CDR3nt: TGCAGCCCCGAAACAGGCTACGAGCAGTACTTC
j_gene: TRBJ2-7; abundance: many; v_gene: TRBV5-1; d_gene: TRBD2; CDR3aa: CASSLEVPRTSGKGEQYF; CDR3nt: TGCGCCAGCAGCTTGGAGGTCCCCCGGACTAGCGGGAAAGGCGAGCAGTACTTC
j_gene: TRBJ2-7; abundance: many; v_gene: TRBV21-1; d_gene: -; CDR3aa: CASSNGQVRSYEQYF; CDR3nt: TGTGCCAGCAGCAATGGACAGGTCCGCTCCTACGAGCAGTACTTC
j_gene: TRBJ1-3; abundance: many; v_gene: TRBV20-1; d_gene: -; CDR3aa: CSAQTGGTIYF; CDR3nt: TGCAGTGCCCAGACAGGAGGAACCATATATTTT
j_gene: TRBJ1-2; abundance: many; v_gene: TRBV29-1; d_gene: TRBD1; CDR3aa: CSVEVFPGTGVAGYTF; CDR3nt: TGCAGCGTTGAAGTTTTCCCCGGGACAGGGGTCGCTGGCTACACCTTC
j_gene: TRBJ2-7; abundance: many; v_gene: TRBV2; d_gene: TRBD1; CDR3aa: CASRRDRAYEQYF; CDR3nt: TGTGCCAGCAGGAGGGACAGGGCCTACGAGCAGTACTTC
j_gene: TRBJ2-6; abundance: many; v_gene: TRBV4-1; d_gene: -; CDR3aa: CASSQGPRQLHSGANVLTF; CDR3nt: TGCGCCAGCAGCCAAGGGCCAAGACAGCTCCACTCTGGGGCCAACGTCCTGACTTTC
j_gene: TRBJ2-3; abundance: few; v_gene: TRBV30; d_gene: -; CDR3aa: CAWSVLISDTQYF; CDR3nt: TGTGCCTGGAGTGTACTAATCTCTGATACGCAGTATTTT
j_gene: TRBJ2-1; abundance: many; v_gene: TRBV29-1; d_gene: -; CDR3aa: CSVVSLNWNEQFF; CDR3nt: TGCAGCGTTGTTTCACTTAACTGGAATGAGCAGTTCTTC
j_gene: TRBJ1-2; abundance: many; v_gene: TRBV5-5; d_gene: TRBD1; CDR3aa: CASRTGGAGFGYTF; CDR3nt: TGTGCCAGCAGGACAGGGGGCGCAGGATTTGGCTACACCTTC
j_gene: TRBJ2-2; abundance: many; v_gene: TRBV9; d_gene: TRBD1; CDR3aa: CASSVDGTGIGELFF; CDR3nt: TGTGCCAGCAGCGTAGATGGGACAGGAATCGGGGAGCTGTTTTTT
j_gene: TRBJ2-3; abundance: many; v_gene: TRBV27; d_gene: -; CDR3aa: CASGLRTDTQYF; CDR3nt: TGTGCCAGCGGTCTTAGAACAGATACGCAGTATTTT
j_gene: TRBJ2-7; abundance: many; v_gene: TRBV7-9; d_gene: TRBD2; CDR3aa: CASSLLWGTSGDYEQYF; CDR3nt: TGTGCCAGCAGCTTATTGTGGGGGACTAGCGGAGATTACGAGCAGTACTTC
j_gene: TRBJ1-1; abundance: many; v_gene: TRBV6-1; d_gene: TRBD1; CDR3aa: CASRSGQGVDTEAFF; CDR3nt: TGTGCCAGCAGGTCGGGACAGGGGGTAGACACTGAAGCTTTCTTT
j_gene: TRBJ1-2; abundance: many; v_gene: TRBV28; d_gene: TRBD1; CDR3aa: CATYNRDRNYGYTF; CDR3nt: TGTGCCACCTACAACCGGGACAGGAACTATGGCTACACCTTC
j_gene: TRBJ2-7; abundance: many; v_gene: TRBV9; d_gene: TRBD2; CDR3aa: CASSGELAGGRNEQYF; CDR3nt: TGTGCCAGCAGCGGGGAACTAGCGGGAGGGCGGAACGAGCAGTACTTC
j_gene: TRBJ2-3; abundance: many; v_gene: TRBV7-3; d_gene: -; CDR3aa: CASSLSSAAREQYF; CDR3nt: TGTGCCAGCAGCTTAAGCTCGGCGGCCCGGGAGCAGTATTTT
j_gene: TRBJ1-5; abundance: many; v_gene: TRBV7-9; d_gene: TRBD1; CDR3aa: CASSPLPGQGFHSNQPQHF; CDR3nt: TGTGCCAGCAGCCCGCTACCGGGACAGGGATTTCATAGCAATCAGCCCCAGCATTTT
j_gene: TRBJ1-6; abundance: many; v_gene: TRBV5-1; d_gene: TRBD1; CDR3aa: CASSASGTDVSYNSPLHF; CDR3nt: TGCGCCAGCAGCGCCTCCGGGACAGATGTCTCCTATAATTCACCCCTCCACTTT
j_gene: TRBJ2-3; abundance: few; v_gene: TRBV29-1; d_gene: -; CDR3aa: CSVEPFGQGSTDTQYF; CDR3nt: TGCAGCGTTGAACCCTTTGGGCAGGGTAGCACAGATACGCAGTATTTT
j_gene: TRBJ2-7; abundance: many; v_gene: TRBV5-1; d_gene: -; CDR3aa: CASSSDPRGYEQYF; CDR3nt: TGCGCCAGCAGCTCGGACCCACGGGGCTACGAGCAGTACTTC
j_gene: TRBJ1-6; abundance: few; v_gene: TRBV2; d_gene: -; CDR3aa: CASSERTANNSPLHF; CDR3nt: TGTGCCAGCAGTGAAAGGACAGCCAATAATTCACCCCTCCACTTT
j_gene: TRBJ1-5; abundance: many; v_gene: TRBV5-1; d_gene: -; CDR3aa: CASSLAGSNQPQHF; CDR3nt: TGCGCCAGCAGCTTGGCAGGAAGCAATCAGCCCCAGCATTTT
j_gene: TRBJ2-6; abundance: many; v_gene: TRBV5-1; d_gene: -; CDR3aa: CASGLGSSGANVLTF; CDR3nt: TGCGCCAGCGGCCTTGGGAGCTCTGGGGCCAACGTCCTGACTTTC
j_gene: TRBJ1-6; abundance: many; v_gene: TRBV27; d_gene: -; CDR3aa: CASSRSGIPVPPLHF; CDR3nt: TGTGCCAGCAGTCGGTCCGGGATCCCAGTACCACCCCTCCACTTT
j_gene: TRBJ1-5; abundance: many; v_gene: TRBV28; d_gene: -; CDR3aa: CASSFPAGSLYSNQPQHF; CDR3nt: TGTGCCAGCAGTTTCCCCGCAGGATCCCTGTATAGCAATCAGCCCCAGCATTTT
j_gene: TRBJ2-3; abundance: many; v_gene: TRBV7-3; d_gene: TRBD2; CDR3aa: CASSTRGADTQYF; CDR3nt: TGTGCCAGCAGCACACGGGGGGCAGATACGCAGTATTTT
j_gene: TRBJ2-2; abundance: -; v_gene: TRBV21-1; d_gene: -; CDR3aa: CASSKRGGANTGELFF; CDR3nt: TGTGCCAGCAGCAAGAGGGGGGGAGCTAACACCGGGGAGCTGTTTTTT
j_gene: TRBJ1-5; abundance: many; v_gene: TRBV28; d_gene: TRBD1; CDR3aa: CASSTPDRGYQPQHF; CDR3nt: TGTGCCAGCTCCACCCCGGACAGGGGATACCAGCCCCAGCATTTT
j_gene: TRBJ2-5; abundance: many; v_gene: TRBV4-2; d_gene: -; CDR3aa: CASSPGVRETQYF; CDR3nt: TGTGCCAGCAGCCCGGGGGTGAGGGAGACCCAGTACTTC